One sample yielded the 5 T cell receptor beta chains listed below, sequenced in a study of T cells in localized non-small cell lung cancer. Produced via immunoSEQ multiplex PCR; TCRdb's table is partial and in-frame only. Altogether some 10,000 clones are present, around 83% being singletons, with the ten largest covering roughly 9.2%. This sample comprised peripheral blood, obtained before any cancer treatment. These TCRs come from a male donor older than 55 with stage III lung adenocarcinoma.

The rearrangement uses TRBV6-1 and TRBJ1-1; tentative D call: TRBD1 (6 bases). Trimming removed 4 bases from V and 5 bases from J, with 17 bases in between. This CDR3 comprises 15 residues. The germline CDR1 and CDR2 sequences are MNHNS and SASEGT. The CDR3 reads CASSGDTSLGTEAFF. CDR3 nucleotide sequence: TGTGCCAGCAGTGGGGACACCTCCCTGGGAACTGAAGCTTTCTTT.

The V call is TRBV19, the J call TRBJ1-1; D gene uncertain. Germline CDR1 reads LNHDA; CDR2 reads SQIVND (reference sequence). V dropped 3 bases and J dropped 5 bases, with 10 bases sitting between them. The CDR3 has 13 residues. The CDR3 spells CASSISRKTEAFF. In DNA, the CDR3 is TGTGCCAGTAGTATCTCCCGGAAAACTGAAGCTTTCTTT.

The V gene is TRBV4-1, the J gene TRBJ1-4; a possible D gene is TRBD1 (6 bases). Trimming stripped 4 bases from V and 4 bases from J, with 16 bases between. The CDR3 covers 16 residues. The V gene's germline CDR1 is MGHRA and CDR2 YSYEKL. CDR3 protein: CASSRTQGLNNEKLFF. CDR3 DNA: TGCGCCAGCAGCCGCACCCAGGGGTTGAATAATGAAAAACTGTTTTTT.

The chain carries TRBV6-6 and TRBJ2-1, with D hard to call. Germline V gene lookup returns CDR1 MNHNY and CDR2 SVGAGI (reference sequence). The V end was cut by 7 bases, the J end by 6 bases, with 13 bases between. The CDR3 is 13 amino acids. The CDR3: CASTVTLPNEQFF. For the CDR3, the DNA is TGTGCCAGCACGGTCACCCTACCCAATGAGCAGTTCTTC.

CDR3 DNA sequence: TGTGCCAGCTCCGGAGGAAGGCAAGAGACCCAGTACTTC. Residues: CASSGGRQETQYF. The rearrangement links TRBV2 to TRBJ2-5; D is possibly TRBD2 (5 bases). CDR3 length: 13 amino acids. The germline CDR1 and CDR2 sequences are SNHLY and FYNNEI. Trimming left V 8 bases short and J 2 bases short, with 12 bases between.